These 8 T cell receptor beta chains originate from one sample sequenced in a study of shared clonotypes between healthy human individuals (dated by TCRdb to about 2020). Library generation was performed with the immunoSEQ multiplex PCR assay. Not all clones reach the TCRdb copy of this immuneACCESS table, which keeps in-frame sequences only. Checked studies attribute under half of the gap to unresolved V genes and leave the rest unexplained. This sample comprises around 1.5 million clones, roughly 98% of them detected only once. The ten top clones hold about 0.42% of the sample. The specimen sequenced was naive CD4+ T cells sorted from blood. The cell subset or site label, read with the paper, signifies: CD45RA+ positively selected. The receptors were gathered from a man between 25 and 39 years old in good health.

This chain uses TRBV6-5 with TRBJ1-2, with TRBD1 matching 10 bases. Germline values: CDR1 MNHEY, CDR2 SVGAGI. V gave up 6 bases and J gave up 2 bases; unmatched junction bases: 3. The CDR3 spans 14 residues. CDR3 protein: CASSQGQGNYGYTF. The CDR3 nucleotides read TGTGCCAGCAGCCAGGGACAGGGGAACTATGGCTACACCTTC.

The chain joins TRBV27 to TRBJ1-5; 8 bases align to TRBD1. The junction had 13 bases not matched to a gene; V was cut back by 5 bases and J by 4 bases. This CDR3 region has 17 residues. The V gene's germline CDR1 is MNHEY and CDR2 SMNVEV (reference sequence). DNA for the CDR3: TGTGCCAGCAGTCCTCCATTGCAGGGGGCCTTTAATCAGCCCCAGCATTTT. It encodes CASSPPLQGAFNQPQHF.

The chain joins TRBV28 to TRBJ1-4; D is unclear. The length of the CDR3 is 14 residues. Germline loops: CDR1 MDHEN, CDR2 SYDVKM. Trimming left V 7 bases short and J 5 bases short, with 14 bases between. The CDR3, as DNA: TGTGCCAGCACTGGCCTATGGGTAAATGAAAAACTGTTTTTT. Its translation is CASTGLWVNEKLFF.

This chain uses TRBV6-1 with TRBJ2-5, with TRBD1 as a possible D gene (6 bases). This CDR3 is 15 amino acids long. Germline V gives CDR1 MNHNS, CDR2 SASEGT. The V and J ends lost 3 bases and 6 bases respectively, with 17 bases between them. Here the CDR3 reads CASSDWGPGVQTQYF. CDR3 sequence (DNA): TGTGCCAGCAGTGACTGGGGGCCCGGGGTCCAGACCCAGTACTTC.

This rearrangement joins TRBV10-1 to TRBJ1-1; D remains unclear. CDR3 length: 15 residues. CDR1 WNHNN and CDR2 SYGVQD come from the germline V gene (reference sequence). With 8 bases removed from V and 1 base from J, the gap between germline ends came to 17 bases. The CDR3 here is CASPQLSATNTEAFF. The CDR3 nucleotides are TGCGCCAGCCCTCAATTAAGTGCTACGAACACTGAAGCTTTCTTT.

V is TRBV19 and J is TRBJ2-1, with D possibly being TRBD2 (6 bases). This CDR3 has 16 residues. V was shortened by 3 bases and J by 3 bases, with 15 bases between the two germline ends. Germline V gene data show CDR1 as LNHDA and CDR2 as SQIVND (reference sequence). CDR3 DNA sequence: TGTGCCAGTAGTATTGTTTCGGGAGTGTACTACAATGAGCAGTTCTTC. Translated: CASSIVSGVYYNEQFF. Filled out from reference TRBV19 and TRBJ2-1, the complete variable domain reads DGGITQSPKYLFRKEGQNVTLSCEQNLNHDAMYWYRQDPGQGLRLIYYSQIVNDFQKGDIAEGYSVSREKKESFPLTVTSAQKNPTAFYLCASSIVSGVYYNEQFFGPGTRLTVL.

The rearrangement uses TRBV5-1 and TRBJ1-4; the D is unclear. V was trimmed by 3 bases and J by 0 bases, leaving 6 bases between them. The CDR3 runs 14 residues. Per the germline V gene, CDR1 is SGHRS and CDR2 is YFSETQ. The CDR3 protein is CASSSTTTNEKLFF. The CDR3 DNA reads as TGCGCCAGCAGCTCGACGACAACTAATGAAAAACTGTTTTTT.

The chain combines TRBV6-5 with TRBJ2-2; D remains ambiguous. CDR1 and CDR2 from the germline V gene are MNHEY and SVGAGI. This CDR3 contains 13 residues. Deletions cut 5 bases from V and 1 base from J, with 5 bases between. The CDR3 region is CASSRLNTGELFF. The CDR3 DNA is TGTGCCAGCAGTCGGTTGAACACCGGGGAGCTGTTTTTT.